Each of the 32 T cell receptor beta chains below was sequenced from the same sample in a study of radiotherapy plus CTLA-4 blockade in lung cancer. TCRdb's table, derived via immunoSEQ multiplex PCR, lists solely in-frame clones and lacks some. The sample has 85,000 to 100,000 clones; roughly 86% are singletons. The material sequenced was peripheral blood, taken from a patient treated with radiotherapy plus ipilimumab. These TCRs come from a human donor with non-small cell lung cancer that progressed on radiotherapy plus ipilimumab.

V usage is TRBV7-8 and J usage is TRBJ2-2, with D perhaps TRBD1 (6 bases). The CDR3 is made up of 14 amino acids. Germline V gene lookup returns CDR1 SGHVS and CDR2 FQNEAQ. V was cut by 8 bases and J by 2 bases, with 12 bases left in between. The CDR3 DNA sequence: TGTGCCAGCGGACAGACAGATAACACCGGGGAGCTGTTTTTT. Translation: CASGQTDNTGELFF.

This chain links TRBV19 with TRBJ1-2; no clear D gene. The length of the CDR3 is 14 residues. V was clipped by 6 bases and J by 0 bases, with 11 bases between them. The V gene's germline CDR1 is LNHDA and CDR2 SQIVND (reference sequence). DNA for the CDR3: TGTGCCAGTAGCCCTACCTCAGCTAACTATGGCTACACCTTC. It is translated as CASSPTSANYGYTF.

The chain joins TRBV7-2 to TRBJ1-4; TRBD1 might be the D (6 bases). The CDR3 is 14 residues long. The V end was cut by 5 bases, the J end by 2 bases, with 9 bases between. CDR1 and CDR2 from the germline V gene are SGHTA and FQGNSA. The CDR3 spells CASSRGGTNEKLFF. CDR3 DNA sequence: TGTGCCAGCAGCAGAGGGGGTACTAATGAAAAACTGTTTTTT.

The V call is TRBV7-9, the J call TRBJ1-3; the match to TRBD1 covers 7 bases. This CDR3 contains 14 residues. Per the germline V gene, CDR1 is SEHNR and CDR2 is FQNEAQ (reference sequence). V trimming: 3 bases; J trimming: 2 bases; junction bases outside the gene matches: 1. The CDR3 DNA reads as TGTGCCAGCAGCTTTGACAGGGCTGGAAACACCATATATTTT. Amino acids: CASSFDRAGNTIYF.

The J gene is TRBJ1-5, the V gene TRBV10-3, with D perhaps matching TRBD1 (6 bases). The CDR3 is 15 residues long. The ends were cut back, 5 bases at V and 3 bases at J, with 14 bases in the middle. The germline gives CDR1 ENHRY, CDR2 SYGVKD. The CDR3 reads CAISSTGTLNQPQHF. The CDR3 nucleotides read TGTGCCATCAGTTCAACAGGGACCCTCAATCAGCCCCAGCATTTT.

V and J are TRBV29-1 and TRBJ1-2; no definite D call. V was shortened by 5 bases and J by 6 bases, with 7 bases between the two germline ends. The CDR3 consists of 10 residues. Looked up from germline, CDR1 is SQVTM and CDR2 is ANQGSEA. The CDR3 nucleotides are TGCAGCGTTTACGAGAATGGCTACACCTTC. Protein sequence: CSVYENGYTF.

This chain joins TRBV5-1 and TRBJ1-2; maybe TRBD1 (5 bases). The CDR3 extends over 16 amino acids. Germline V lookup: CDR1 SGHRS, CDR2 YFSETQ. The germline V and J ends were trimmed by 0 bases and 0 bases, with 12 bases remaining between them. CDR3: CASSLGGTAANYGYTF. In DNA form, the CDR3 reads TGCGCCAGCAGCTTGGGAGGGACTGCGGCTAACTATGGCTACACCTTC.

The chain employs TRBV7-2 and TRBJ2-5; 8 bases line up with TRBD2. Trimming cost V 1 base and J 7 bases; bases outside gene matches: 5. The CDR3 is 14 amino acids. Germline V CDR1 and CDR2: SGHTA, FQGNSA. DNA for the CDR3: TGTGCCAGCAGCTTAGGCGGGGGGTCGGGGACCCAGTACTTC. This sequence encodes CASSLGGGSGTQYF.

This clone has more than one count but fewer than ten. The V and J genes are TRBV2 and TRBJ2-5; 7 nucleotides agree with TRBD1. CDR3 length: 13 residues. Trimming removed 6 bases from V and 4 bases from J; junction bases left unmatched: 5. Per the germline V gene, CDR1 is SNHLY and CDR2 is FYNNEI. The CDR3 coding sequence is TGTGCCAGCAGGCTCAGGGGGTCAGAGACCCAGTACTTC. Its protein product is CASRLRGSETQYF.

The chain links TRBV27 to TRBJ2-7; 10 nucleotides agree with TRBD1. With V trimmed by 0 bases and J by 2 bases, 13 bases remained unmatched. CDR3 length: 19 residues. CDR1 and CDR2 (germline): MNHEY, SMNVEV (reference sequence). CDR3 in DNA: TGTGCCAGCAGTTTATCGGGGGGACCGGGGACAGGGGTTCCCTACGAGCAGTACTTC. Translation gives CASSLSGGPGTGVPYEQYF.

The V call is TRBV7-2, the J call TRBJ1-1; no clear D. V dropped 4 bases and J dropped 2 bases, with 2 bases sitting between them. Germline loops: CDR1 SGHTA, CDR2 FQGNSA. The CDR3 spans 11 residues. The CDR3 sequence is CASSSNTEAFF. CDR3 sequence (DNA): TGTGCCAGCAGCTCAAACACTGAAGCTTTCTTT.

CDR3 region: CASTWGGSYNEQFF. Written as DNA, the CDR3 is TGTGCCAGCACCTGGGGGGGAAGCTACAATGAGCAGTTCTTC. The chain employs TRBV27 and TRBJ2-1, with 7 bases identical to TRBD2. V dropped 7 bases and J dropped 3; count of bases not matched to a gene: 6. CDR1 and CDR2 from the germline V gene are MNHEY and SMNVEV (reference sequence). The CDR3 totals 14 residues.

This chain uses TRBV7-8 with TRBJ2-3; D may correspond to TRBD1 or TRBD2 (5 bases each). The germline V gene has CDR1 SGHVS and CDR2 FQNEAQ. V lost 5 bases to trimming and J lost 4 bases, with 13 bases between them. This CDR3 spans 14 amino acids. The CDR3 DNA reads TGTGCCAGCAGCGAAGCCTCGGGGCCAGATACGCAGTATTTT. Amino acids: CASSEASGPDTQYF.

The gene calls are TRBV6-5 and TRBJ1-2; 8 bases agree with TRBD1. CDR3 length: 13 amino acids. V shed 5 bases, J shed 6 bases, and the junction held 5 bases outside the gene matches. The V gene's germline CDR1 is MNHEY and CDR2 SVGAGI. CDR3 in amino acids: CASSNGQGNGYTF. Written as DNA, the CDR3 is TGTGCCAGCAGTAATGGACAGGGTAATGGCTACACCTTC.

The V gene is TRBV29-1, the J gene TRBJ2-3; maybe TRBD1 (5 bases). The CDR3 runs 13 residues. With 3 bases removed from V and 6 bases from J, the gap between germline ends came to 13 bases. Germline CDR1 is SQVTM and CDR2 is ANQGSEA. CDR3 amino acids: CSVEGLTVDTQYF. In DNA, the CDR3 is TGCAGCGTTGAGGGGCTGACCGTGGATACGCAGTATTTT.

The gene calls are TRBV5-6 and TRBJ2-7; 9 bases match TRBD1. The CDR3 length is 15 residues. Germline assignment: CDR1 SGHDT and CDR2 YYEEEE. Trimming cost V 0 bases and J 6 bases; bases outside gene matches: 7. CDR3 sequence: CASSLAGGQGIEQYF. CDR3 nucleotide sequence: TGTGCCAGCAGCTTGGCCGGGGGACAGGGAATCGAGCAGTACTTC.

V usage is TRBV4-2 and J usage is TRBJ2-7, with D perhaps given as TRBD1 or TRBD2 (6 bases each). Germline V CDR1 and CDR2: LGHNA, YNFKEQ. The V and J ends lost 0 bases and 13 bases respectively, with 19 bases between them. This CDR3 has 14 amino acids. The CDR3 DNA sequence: TGTGCCAGCAGCCAAGAGCGGGACACAGGACGTACTTACTTC. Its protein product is CASSQERDTGRTYF.

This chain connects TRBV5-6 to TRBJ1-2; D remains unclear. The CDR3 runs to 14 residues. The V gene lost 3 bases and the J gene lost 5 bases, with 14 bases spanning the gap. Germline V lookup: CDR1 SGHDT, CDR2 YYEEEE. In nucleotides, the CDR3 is TGTGCCAGCAGCTGGGAGGGAGTAGAGTATGGCTACACCTTC. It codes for CASSWEGVEYGYTF.

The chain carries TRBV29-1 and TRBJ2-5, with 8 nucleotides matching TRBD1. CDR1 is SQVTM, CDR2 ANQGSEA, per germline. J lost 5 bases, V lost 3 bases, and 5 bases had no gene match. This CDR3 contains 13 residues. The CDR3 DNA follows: TGCAGCGTTGAGACAGGGGTGGGGGAGACCCAGTACTTC. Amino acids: CSVETGVGETQYF.

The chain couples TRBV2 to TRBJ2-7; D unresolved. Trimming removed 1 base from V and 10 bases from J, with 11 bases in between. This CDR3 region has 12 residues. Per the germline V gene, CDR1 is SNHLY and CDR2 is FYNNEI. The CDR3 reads CASSEGDWAQYF. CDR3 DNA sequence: TGTGCCAGCAGTGAAGGGGATTGGGCACAGTACTTC.

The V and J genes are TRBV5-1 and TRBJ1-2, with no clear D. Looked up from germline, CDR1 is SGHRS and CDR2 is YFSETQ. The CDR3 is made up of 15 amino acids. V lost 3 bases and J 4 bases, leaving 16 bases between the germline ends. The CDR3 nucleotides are TGCGCCAGCAGCTCGACCTTGACGCCGATCTATGGCTACACCTTC. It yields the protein CASSSTLTPIYGYTF.

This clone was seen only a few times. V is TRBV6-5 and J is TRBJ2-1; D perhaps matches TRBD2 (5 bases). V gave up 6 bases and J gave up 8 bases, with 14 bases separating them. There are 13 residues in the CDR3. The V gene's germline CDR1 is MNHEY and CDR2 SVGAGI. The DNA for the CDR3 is TGTGCCAGCAGGCCCCCGGGGTCGGATGAGCAGTTCTTC. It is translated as CASRPPGSDEQFF.

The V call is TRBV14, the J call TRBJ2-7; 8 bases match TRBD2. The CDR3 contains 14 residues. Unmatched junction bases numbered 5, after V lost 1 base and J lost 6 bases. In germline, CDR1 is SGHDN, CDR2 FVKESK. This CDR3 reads CASSQVAGRGEQYF. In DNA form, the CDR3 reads TGTGCCAGCAGCCAAGTAGCGGGAAGGGGCGAGCAGTACTTC.

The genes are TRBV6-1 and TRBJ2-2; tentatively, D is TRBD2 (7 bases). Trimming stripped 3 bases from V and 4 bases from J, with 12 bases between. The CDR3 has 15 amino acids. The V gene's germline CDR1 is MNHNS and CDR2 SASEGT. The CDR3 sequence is CASSDRGGPTGELFF. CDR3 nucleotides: TGTGCCAGCAGTGATAGGGGGGGCCCCACCGGGGAGCTGTTTTTT.

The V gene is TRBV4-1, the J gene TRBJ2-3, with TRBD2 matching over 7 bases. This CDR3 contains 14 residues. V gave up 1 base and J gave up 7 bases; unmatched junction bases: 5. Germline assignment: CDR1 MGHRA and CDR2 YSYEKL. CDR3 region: CASSQGGGINTQYF. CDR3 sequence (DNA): TGCGCCAGCAGCCAAGGGGGGGGGATTAATACGCAGTATTTT.

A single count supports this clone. The DNA for the CDR3 is TGCGCCAGCAGCTTGGGTTCTAATGAAAAACTGTTTTTT. As protein: CASSLGSNEKLFF. The chain is built from TRBV5-1 and TRBJ1-4; D gene ambiguous. The CDR3 length is 13 residues. Trimming stripped 0 bases from V and 3 bases from J, with 3 bases between. CDR1 and CDR2 from the germline V gene are SGHRS and YFSETQ.

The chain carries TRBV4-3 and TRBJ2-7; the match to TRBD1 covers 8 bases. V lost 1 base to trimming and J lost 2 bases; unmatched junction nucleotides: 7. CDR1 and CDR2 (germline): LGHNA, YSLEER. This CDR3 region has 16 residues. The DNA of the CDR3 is TGCGCCAGCAGCCAAGGGATACAGGGGGGAACCTACGAGCAGTACTTC. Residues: CASSQGIQGGTYEQYF.

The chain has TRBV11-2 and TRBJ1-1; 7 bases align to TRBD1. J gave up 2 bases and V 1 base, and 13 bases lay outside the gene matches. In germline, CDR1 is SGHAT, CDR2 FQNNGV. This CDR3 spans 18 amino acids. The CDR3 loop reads CASSLGPGQWVENTEAFF. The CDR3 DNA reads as TGTGCCAGCAGCTTAGGTCCGGGACAGTGGGTAGAAAACACTGAAGCTTTCTTT.

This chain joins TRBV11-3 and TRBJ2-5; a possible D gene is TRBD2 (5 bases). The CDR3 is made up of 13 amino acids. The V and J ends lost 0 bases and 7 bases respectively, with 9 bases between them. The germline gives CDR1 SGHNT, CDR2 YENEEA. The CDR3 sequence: CASSLDEAGTQYF. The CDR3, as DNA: TGTGCCAGCAGCTTAGATGAGGCGGGGACCCAGTACTTC.

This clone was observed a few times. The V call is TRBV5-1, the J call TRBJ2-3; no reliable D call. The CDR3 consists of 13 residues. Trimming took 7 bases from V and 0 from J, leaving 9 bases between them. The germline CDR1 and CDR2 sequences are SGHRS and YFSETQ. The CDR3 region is CASGAQSTDTQYF. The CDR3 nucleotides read TGCGCCAGCGGAGCCCAAAGCACAGATACGCAGTATTTT.

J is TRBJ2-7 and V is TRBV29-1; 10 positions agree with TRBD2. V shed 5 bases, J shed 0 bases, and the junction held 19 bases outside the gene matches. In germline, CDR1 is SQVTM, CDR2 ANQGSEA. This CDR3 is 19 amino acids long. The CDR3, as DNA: TGCAGCGTTCAAGGGGGGGGGACTAGCGCCTCCCGAAGCTCCTACGAGCAGTACTTC. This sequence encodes CSVQGGGTSASRSSYEQYF.

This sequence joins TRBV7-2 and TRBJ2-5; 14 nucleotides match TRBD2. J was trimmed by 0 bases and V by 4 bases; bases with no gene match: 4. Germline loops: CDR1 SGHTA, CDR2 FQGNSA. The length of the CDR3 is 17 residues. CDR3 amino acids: CASSSRLAGGYQETQYF. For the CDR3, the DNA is TGTGCCAGCAGCTCCCGACTAGCGGGGGGGTACCAAGAGACCCAGTACTTC. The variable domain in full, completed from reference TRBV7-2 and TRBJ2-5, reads GAGVSQSPSNKVTEKGKDVELRCDPISGHTALYWYRQSLGQGLEFLIYFQGNSAPDKSGLPSDRFSAERTGGSVSTLTIQRTQQEDSAVYLCASSSRLAGGYQETQYFGPGTRLLVL.